The following is a T cell receptor (beta chain) sequence with its context. The entry originates in a study of radiation and T cells in renal cell carcinoma. Profiling relied on immunoSEQ multiplex PCR, and the TCRdb table lists in-frame clones only, not all of them. The sample yields roughly 130,000 clones, about 88% seen once. The CDR3 has 14 residues. V was clipped by 4 bases and J by 5 bases; unmatched bases: 6. Looked up from germline, CDR1 is SGHTA and CDR2 is FQGTGA. As to time point: baseline pretreatment blood. The treatment here: 15 Gy SBRT to primary tumor, nephrectomy 4 weeks later. The chain employs TRBV7-3 and TRBJ1-2; 8 positions match TRBD1. The sequence derives from a woman aged 45-65 years with renal cell carcinoma. Sequencing used blood, obtained from a patient whose treatment included radiotherapy and nephrectomy. CDR3 nucleotide sequence: TGTGCCAGCAGCTCCGGGACAGGACTTTATGGCTACACCTTC. The encoded protein is CASSSGTGLYGYTF.